This T cell receptor (beta chain) was found in a study of patients and donors after allogeneic stem cell transplantation. With 7 bases removed from V and 5 bases from J, the gap between germline ends came to 17 bases. Germline CDR1 reads MNHEY; CDR2 reads SVGEGT. This CDR3 comprises 14 residues. This clonotype was detected many times. TCRdb reprocessed the RT-PCR reads with MiXCR, giving one entry per CDR3 protein. Here the sample spans fewer than 250,000 distinct CDR3 sequences, roughly an eighth being singletons. The chain uses TRBV6-2 or TRBV6-3 and TRBJ1-1; no clear D. The clonotype originates from a human donor who was either an allogeneic HSCT recipient or a stem cell or donor lymphocyte infusion donor (not recorded which). It is not recorded whose cells these are; they may come from a transplant donor. The sample taken for sequencing was blood, either unsorted or a sorted T cell fraction (not recorded which). In DNA, the CDR3 is TGTGCCAGCACCCTTCGCCTCACGGGAACTGAAGCTTTCTTT. It codes for CASTLRLTGTEAFF.